The present T cell receptor beta chain was sequenced within a study of T-cell memory formation after mild COVID-19. Across the whole study: The two donors had largely donor-specific TCR clusters.

A single record per CDR3 protein comes from TCRdb applying MiXCR to the 5' RACE reads. In the table there are hundreds of thousands of distinct CDR3 sequences, about 20% of which are singletons. Study-wide results and caveats: SARS-CoV-2 specificity of second-wave clones peaking day 37 was unconfirmed. Contracting clones from day 15 to 85 showed balanced CD4/CD8; later expanders favored CD4+. Shrinking CD4+ clones resided mostly in CM and EM, and CD8+ ones in EMRA.

Germline CDR1 and CDR2: DFQATT and SNEGSKA (reference sequence). The CDR3 length is 14 residues. V dropped 5 bases and J dropped 0; count of bases not matched to a gene: 6. Regarding this clonotype: Its antigen is currently unknown.

Sequencing was done on a sample of PBMCs or a T cell subset sorted from them (not recorded which). This sequence originates from an adult woman who had mild COVID-19 (a few samples of this study predate the infection). Cell type and time point are not known. This chain uses TRBV20-1 with TRBJ2-7, with TRBD1 identical over 8 bases. The CDR3 loop is CSAGGTGGSYEQYF. DNA for the CDR3: TGCAGTGCTGGGGGTACAGGGGGCTCCTACGAGCAGTACTTC.